The 25 T cell receptor beta chains presented below share a single source sample, sequenced in a study of blood T cell repertoires in COVID-19 (dated by TCRdb to 2020 to 2022). Receptors were amplified or captured by the immunoSEQ multiplex PCR assay. Here the immuneACCESS table is served through TCRdb, limited to in-frame sequences with V and J called. Missing clones are a known gap in these copies; in checked studies unresolved V genes cover under half, and the rest lacks a known reason. The sample data list more than 200,000 clones, and about 84% of these were observed just once. 4.3% of the sample goes to the ten largest clones. The sample consisted of PBMCs or T cells enriched from blood (not recorded which). These receptors all stem from a man in his thirties or forties with acute COVID-19.

This clone has a count of ten or more. The V call is TRBV12-5, the J call TRBJ1-1; possible D gene TRBD1, 5 bases. With 5 bases removed from V and 10 bases from J, the gap between germline ends came to 14 bases. From germline, CDR1 is LGHNT and CDR2 FRNRAP. The CDR3 is 12 residues long. Here the CDR3 reads CASGPQVTGAFF. DNA of the CDR3: TGTGCTAGTGGTCCGCAGGTTACAGGAGCTTTCTTT.

The chain uses TRBV11-2 and TRBJ2-5; D might be TRBD1 (6 bases). Germline V gene data show CDR1 as SGHAT and CDR2 as FQNNGV. This CDR3 spans 16 amino acids. Trimming left V 0 bases short and J 5 bases short, with 16 bases between. This CDR3 is CASSLDIGGRAETQYF. Written as DNA, the CDR3 is TGTGCCAGCAGCTTAGATATAGGGGGACGGGCGGAGACCCAGTACTTC.

The V call is TRBV6-5, the J call TRBJ2-2; 7 nucleotides agree with TRBD2. V lost 5 bases, J lost 5 bases, and 5 bases stayed unmatched. The V gene's germline CDR1 is MNHEY and CDR2 SVGAGI. CDR3 length: 14 residues. The DNA for the CDR3 is TGTGCCAGCAGTCCCTCGGGGGGAACCGGGGAGCTGTTTTTT. Amino acid sequence: CASSPSGGTGELFF.

This chain connects TRBV9 to TRBJ1-2; 8 bases match TRBD1. The V segment lost 1 base and the J segment 6 bases; nucleotides outside the gene matches: 2. Germline V CDR1 and CDR2: SGDLS, YYNGEE. The CDR3 sequence is 13 residues long. DNA of the CDR3: TGTGCCAGCAGCGTAACGACAGGGGATGGCTACACCTTC. Residues: CASSVTTGDGYTF.

This clone appeared once. This sequence joins TRBV28 and TRBJ1-3; D not resolved. The CDR3 has 14 amino acids. Trimming removed 5 bases from V and 0 bases from J, with 8 bases in between. Germline V gene lookup returns CDR1 MDHEN and CDR2 SYDVKM. The CDR3 region has the DNA TGTGCCAGCAGTGACGGGGTCTCTGGAAACACCATATATTTT. This encodes CASSDGVSGNTIYF.

This chain links TRBV10-2 with TRBJ2-7, with D maybe TRBD1 (6 bases). This CDR3 spans 12 amino acids. Trimming cost V 6 bases and J 1 base, with 7 bases left between them. Germline V gives CDR1 WSHSY, CDR2 SAAADI. The CDR3 reads CASRGQSYEQYF. CDR3 coding DNA: TGCGCCAGCAGAGGACAGTCCTACGAGCAGTACTTC.

The V and J genes are TRBV5-1 and TRBJ2-7, with D perhaps matching TRBD2 (6 bases). This CDR3 has 15 residues. V was cut by 4 bases and J by 5 bases, with 19 bases left in between. The germline CDR1 and CDR2 sequences are SGHRS and YFSETQ. The CDR3 sequence is CASSAPDGRIDEQYF. CDR3 in DNA: TGCGCCAGCAGCGCCCCAGACGGGAGAATAGACGAGCAGTACTTC. Using reference TRBV5-1 and TRBJ2-7 for the parts outside the CDR3, the full variable domain is KAGVTQTPRYLIKTRGQQVTLSCSPISGHRSVSWYQQTPGQGLQFLFEYFSETQRNKGNFPGRFSGRQFSNSRSEMNVSTLELGDSALYLCASSAPDGRIDEQYFGPGTRLTVT.

This clone occurred once. The chain has TRBV7-9 and TRBJ1-6, with D possibly TRBD1 on 5 matching bases. Germline CDR1 is SEHNR and CDR2 is FQNEAQ (reference sequence). Trimming cost V 4 bases and J 7 bases, with 17 bases left between them. The CDR3 is made up of 16 amino acids. CDR3 sequence (DNA): TGTGCCAGCAGCTCCCCCCGGGGGAGAGGAAATTCACCCCTCCACTTT. Its translation: CASSSPRGRGNSPLHF.

The chain employs TRBV2 and TRBJ2-7; 9 bases are a match to TRBD1. The CDR3 extends over 17 amino acids. The V segment lost 2 bases and the J segment 2 bases; nucleotides outside the gene matches: 10. Germline V CDR1 and CDR2: SNHLY, FYNNEI. Here the CDR3 reads CASSENSPTGGPYEQYF. As DNA, the CDR3 is TGTGCCAGCAGTGAAAACTCCCCGACAGGGGGTCCCTACGAGCAGTACTTC.

V usage is TRBV18 and J usage is TRBJ1-4, with D perhaps matching TRBD1 (5 bases). Per germline, CDR1 KGHSH and CDR2 LQKENI. Trimming removed 3 bases from V and 2 bases from J, with 19 bases in between. The CDR3 runs 18 residues. This CDR3 reads CASSPRVRSDGTNEKLFF. The CDR3 coding sequence is TGTGCCAGCTCACCCAGGGTTCGGTCGGATGGGACTAATGAAAAACTGTTTTTT.

Points on this clone: One junction end does not reproduce the germline sequence, and a read error may be involved. V and J are TRBV6-5 and TRBJ1-1; TRBD1 agrees at 12 bases. The CDR3 totals 11 residues. Germline V CDR1 and CDR2: MNHEY, SVGAGI. CDR3 loop: CASSRDRGLLF. CDR3 nucleotide sequence: TGTGCCAGCAGCCGGGACAGGGGGCTTCTCTTT.

The chain recombines TRBV7-2 with TRBJ1-5; perhaps TRBD1 as D (6 bases). The germline CDR1 and CDR2 sequences are SGHTA and FQGNSA. Trimming removed 3 bases from V and 1 base from J, with 7 bases in between. The CDR3 runs 14 residues. The CDR3 DNA follows: TGTGCCAGCAGCTTGGGGGCAAGCAATCAGCCCCAGCATTTT. This sequence encodes CASSLGASNQPQHF.

This clone was counted only a few times. V is TRBV10-3 and J is TRBJ2-5, with 7 bases identical to TRBD1. V dropped 0 bases and J dropped 9; count of bases not matched to a gene: 7. Germline CDR1 reads ENHRY; CDR2 reads SYGVKD. CDR3 length: 14 amino acids. CDR3 DNA sequence: TGTGCCATCAGTGAGTCTCAGGGACAGCCATCCCAGTACTTC. This codes for CAISESQGQPSQYF.

The CDR3 bases are TGCGCCAGCAGCCTGAGAGACACATTGGGTAATGAAAAACTGTTTTTT. It encodes CASSLRDTLGNEKLFF. This chain links TRBV4-1 with TRBJ1-4; D uncertain. Looked up from germline, CDR1 is MGHRA and CDR2 is YSYEKL. The V end was cut by 4 bases, the J end by 4 bases, with 16 bases between. This CDR3 comprises 16 residues.

The genes are TRBV12-3 or TRBV12-4 and TRBJ1-4; D unresolved. The CDR3 extends over 13 amino acids. With 6 bases removed from V and 8 bases from J, the gap between germline ends came to 13 bases. The CDR3 sequence: CASSPVDGEKLFF. Written as DNA, the CDR3 is TGTGCCAGCAGCCCCGTCGACGGGGAAAAACTGTTTTTT.

The V and J genes are TRBV18 and TRBJ1-1; 9 positions agree with TRBD1. The CDR3 covers 14 residues. From germline, CDR1 is KGHSH and CDR2 LQKENI. V gave up 1 base and J gave up 4 bases; unmatched junction bases: 1. CDR3: CASSPQDRGTEAFF. In nucleotides, the CDR3 is TGTGCCAGCTCACCACAGGACAGGGGCACTGAAGCTTTCTTT.

This chain connects TRBV12-5 to TRBJ2-1, with 10 nucleotides matching TRBD2. The germline gives CDR1 LGHNT, CDR2 FRNRAP. V gave up 6 bases and J gave up 5 bases; unmatched junction bases: 16. The length of the CDR3 is 18 residues. The CDR3, as DNA: TGTGCTAGTGGACCCCCTTGGAGCGGGGGGGGAAGCCACAATGAGCAGTTCTTC. Encoded protein: CASGPPWSGGGSHNEQFF.

The genes are TRBV4-1 and TRBJ1-5; D is unresolved. This CDR3 has 14 residues. The V and J ends lost 1 base and 4 bases respectively, with 8 bases between them. Germline V gene data show CDR1 as MGHRA and CDR2 as YSYEKL. CDR3 coding DNA: TGCGCCAGCAGCCAAGCTCGAGGGAATCAGCCCCAGCATTTT. It yields the protein CASSQARGNQPQHF.

The chain employs TRBV12-5 and TRBJ1-1, with TRBD1 as a possible D gene (5 bases). Between the trimmed V and J ends, which lost 9 bases and 1 base, there was a span of 12 bases. This CDR3 comprises 13 residues. Germline assignment: CDR1 LGHNT and CDR2 FRNRAP. CDR3 sequence (DNA): TGTGCTAGCGTTGGGGCAGGGAACACTGAAGCTTTCTTT. Its translation: CASVGAGNTEAFF.

Only a few counts were recorded for this clone. The V gene is TRBV5-4, the J gene TRBJ2-7, with D possibly matching TRBD1 (6 bases). Trimming removed 0 bases at V and 3 bases at J, with 16 bases between. There are 16 residues in the CDR3. The germline gives CDR1 SGHNT, CDR2 YYREEE (reference sequence). CDR3 loop: CASSLEGDGGIYEQYF. The DNA for the CDR3 is TGTGCCAGCAGCTTGGAGGGGGATGGTGGGATCTACGAGCAGTACTTC.

V is TRBV5-1 and J is TRBJ1-5, with D maybe TRBD1 (5 bases). This CDR3 has 14 amino acids. The germline V gene encodes CDR1 SGHRS and CDR2 YFSETQ. Trimming removed 6 bases from V and 5 bases from J, with 15 bases in between. CDR3 DNA sequence: TGCGCCAGCACCCCGGGACTGGACGATCAGCCCCAGCATTTT. This encodes CASTPGLDDQPQHF. The variable domain in full, with the rest retrieved from reference TRBV5-1 and TRBJ1-5, is KAGVTQTPRYLIKTRGQQVTLSCSPISGHRSVSWYQQTPGQGLQFLFEYFSETQRNKGNFPGRFSGRQFSNSRSEMNVSTLELGDSALYLCASTPGLDDQPQHFGDGTRLSIL.

J is TRBJ1-1 and V is TRBV30; D is perhaps TRBD1 (5 bases). Germline CDR1 is GTSNPN and CDR2 is SVGIG (reference sequence). V shed 1 base and J shed 4 bases, with 16 bases lying between them. The CDR3 loop spans 15 amino acids. In nucleotides, the CDR3 is TGTGCCTGGAGTGGACAGTTCCTTCAAAGCACTGAAGCTTTCTTT. Translating it yields CAWSGQFLQSTEAFF.

This chain connects TRBV5-1 to TRBJ2-5; 10 nucleotides line up with TRBD2. The germline gives CDR1 SGHRS, CDR2 YFSETQ. This CDR3 is built from 16 residues. The V segment lost 2 bases and the J segment 2 bases; nucleotides outside the gene matches: 6. The CDR3 loop is CASSLLSGGNQETQYF. In nucleotides, the CDR3 is TGCGCCAGCAGCTTACTTAGCGGGGGGAATCAAGAGACCCAGTACTTC. The whole variable domain, remainder taken from reference TRBV5-1 and TRBJ2-5, is KAGVTQTPRYLIKTRGQQVTLSCSPISGHRSVSWYQQTPGQGLQFLFEYFSETQRNKGNFPGRFSGRQFSNSRSEMNVSTLELGDSALYLCASSLLSGGNQETQYFGPGTRLLVL.

In its sample, this clone was seen a few times. This chain links TRBV10-1 with TRBJ1-5; 9 bases fit TRBD1. This CDR3 has 14 amino acids. Trimming cost V 5 bases and J 12 bases; bases outside gene matches: 11. The V gene's germline CDR1 is WNHNN and CDR2 SYGVQD (reference sequence). The CDR3 DNA reads as TGCGCCAGCAGTTTCAGTGGGACAGGGCCTATCCAGCATTTT. This gives the protein CASSFSGTGPIQHF.

The V call is TRBV5-1, the J call TRBJ2-7; TRBD1 might be the D (6 bases). Germline lookup yields CDR1 SGHRS and CDR2 YFSETQ. The length of the CDR3 is 13 residues. V was cut by 0 bases and J by 6 bases, with 10 bases left in between. CDR3 loop: CASSLGQGLEQYF. Here the CDR3 DNA reads TGCGCCAGCAGCTTGGGCCAGGGGCTCGAGCAGTACTTC.